What follows is one T cell receptor beta chain and its context. What it binds is not known. The CDR3 covers 15 residues. Looked up from germline, CDR1 is KGHSH and CDR2 is LQKENI. Trimming removed 3 bases from V and 0 bases from J, with 9 bases in between. The data were taken from a study of T cells in localized non-small cell lung cancer. Findings and caveats of the study: Paired adjacent lung recovered a median about 61 of the top 100 tumor clones. Heterogeneity remains possible, as sequencing covered one tumor region only. Patients showing higher blood T cell density tended to see longer overall survival.

Produced via immunoSEQ multiplex PCR; TCRdb's table is partial and in-frame only. The sample yields tens of thousands of clones, around nine tenths seen once. The sequencing here drew on PBMCs, taken before any cancer treatment. This clonotype originated in a female donor with stage II lung adenocarcinoma. This chain links TRBV18 with TRBJ1-3, with D perhaps TRBD1 (5 bases). The CDR3 loop is CASSPGALSGNTIYF. CDR3 coding DNA: TGTGCCAGCTCACCTGGGGCACTCTCTGGAAACACCATATATTTT.